Reported below is one T cell receptor (beta chain). It lacks a known antigen. The record has no base qualities; no much larger clone is one base away. Collaborating institutions collected whole blood in K2EDTA tubes following their own protocols. For TCRbeta analysis, collaborator samples were shipped as frozen whole blood, as isolated PBMCs, or as DNA extracted from either sample type. This sample stems from a study of blood T cell repertoires in COVID-19 (dated by TCRdb to 2020 to 2021). Notes on the research overall: Samples covering the acute and convalescent phases of COVID-19 were provided by collaborators in the United States, Italy and Spain. Subjects who had been exposed to COVID-19, were actively infected with it, or had recovered from it provided the deeply sampled blood TCRbeta repertoires that made up the dataset. The repertoires were released in a freely available public database meant as a resource for research on the immune response to SARS-CoV-2. The material from the prospective study consisted of cDNA or gDNA derived from T cells, B-cell-depleted T cells, or PBMCs. Samples came from the ongoing ImmuneRACE study (first 160 participants) plus 1,254 subjects from 6 global collaborators. Where available, HLA class I and class II types were obtained from metadata supplied by the sample provider rather than from assay-based typing. Nearly every sample came with metadata listing a de-identified subject ID, COVID-19 status, age in years and sex. Overall study results and their limits: How much clinical and demographic metadata was included differed by source and by participant, and the metadata was provided uncurated.

TCRbeta CDR3 regions were amplified from genomic DNA by means of the immunoSEQ Assay, a bias-controlled multiplex PCR. In the original analysis: Nucleated cell counts per sample were estimated from amplification of reference gene primers within the assay. To quantify the absolute abundance of each unique TCRbeta CDR3 rearrangement, sequence reads were collapsed and filtered. For each sample, productive Simpson clonality was calculated by taking the square root of Simpson's diversity index across productive rearrangements. As stored in TCRdb, this immuneACCESS dataset retains in-frame rearrangements with V and J assigned. A fraction of the clones does not appear; measured against another copy, unresolved V genes explain less than half of the discrepancy, and the remainder lacks a known reason. V and J calls and clone size come straight from that table; D and trimming were deduced from the DNA. The sample has about 6,600 clones on record, roughly nine tenths of them singletons. Approximately 4.2% of the sample lies in the top ten.

This TCR was recovered from a man aged 80 or over with active COVID-19. Sequenced: peripheral blood.

The CDR3 sequence is CASRLQGFLNTEAFF. Here is the DNA: TGCGCCAGCAGGTTACAGGGGTTCCTGAACACTGAAGCTTTCTTT. The V gene is TRBV10-2 and the J gene is TRBJ1-1; the central 7 bases match TRBD1. Per the germline V gene, WSHSY is the CDR1 and SAAADI is the CDR2. The CDR3 has 15 amino acids, counting the end cysteine and phenylalanine. The DNA shown is the 45-base CDR3, in frame from base 1. For this chain, trimming is 6 bases at the V end and 0 bases at the J end, and the number of junction bases without a gene match is 7.